A selection of T cell receptor beta chains follows, all from one sample in a study of long-term antiretroviral therapy in people with HIV. Measured with immunoSEQ multiplex PCR; TCRdb has only the in-frame clones, and not every one. In the table there are 30,000 to 40,000 clones, 60% to 85% of which are singletons. The sequences come from unsorted PBMCs, collected 2 years after starting antiretroviral therapy. These receptor sequences come from a woman aged 50 to 60 with HIV. Each CDR3 is given with its conserved first and last residue. Fields, in order: clone size, D gene, V gene, J gene, CDR3 DNA, CDR3 protein. The D gene is left open where the match is weak. For some rows the clone size is stated as once, few or many, or as a class when expanded; others skip it.

once	TRBD1	TRBV5-1	TRBJ1-1	TGCGCCAGCAGCTTGCTCACACCGGGACAGGGGACTGAAGCTTTCTTT	CASSLLTPGQGTEAFF
few	TRBD1	TRBV5-1	TRBJ1-2	TGCGCCAGCAGCTCTCGGACAGGGGAGGGCTACACCTTC	CASSSRTGEGYTF
NA	NA	TRBV5-5	TRBJ2-3	TGTGCCAGCAGCCGCGCCGGACGGCCTAGCACAGATACGCAGTATTTT	CASSRAGRPSTDTQYF
medium-sized	NA	TRBV2	TRBJ1-2	TGTGCCAGCAGAGGAGGAACCGGGCCCAGGTACGGCTACACCTTC	CASRGGTGPRYGYTF
NA	NA	TRBV5-5	TRBJ1-2	TGTGCCAGCAGCTTGGCACAGGGAAATAATAACTATGGCTACACCTTC	CASSLAQGNNNYGYTF
NA	NA	TRBV11-2	TRBJ2-2	TGTGCCAGCAGCTTAGGAACATATAACACCGGGGAGCTGTTTTTT	CASSLGTYNTGELFF
NA	NA	TRBV29-1	TRBJ2-1	TGCAGCGTTTTCGTCGGGGGGCTAAAGGACAATGAGCAGTTCTTC	CSVFVGGLKDNEQFF
few	NA	TRBV6-1	TRBJ1-1	TGTGCCAGCGTTTCTTGGGGGCAAGGGACTGAAGCTTTCTTT	CASVSWGQGTEAFF
NA	NA	TRBV30	TRBJ1-6	TGTGCCTGGAGTCTCGGGCAGTACCTACTTCGGGAGCATAATTCACCCCTCCACTTT	CAWSLGQYLLREHNSPLHF
once	NA	TRBV4-2	TRBJ2-3	TGTGCCAGCAGCCACCCCAGGGATACGCAGTATTTT	CASSHPRDTQYF
NA	NA	TRBV19	TRBJ2-2	TGTGCCAGTAGTATAACCCTCGGGGAGCTGTTTTTT	CASSITLGELFF
NA	NA	TRBV30	TRBJ2-2	TGTGCCTGGCAATGGGGCGGGGAGCTGTTTTTT	CAWQWGGELFF
NA	NA	TRBV14	TRBJ1-1	TGTGCCAGCAGCCAAGTTTACCAGGGGCCCCTTTCGAACACTGAAGCTTTCTTT	CASSQVYQGPLSNTEAFF
NA	NA	TRBV6-1	TRBJ1-6	TGTGCCAGCAGTATCGGGACGGGCAATTCACCCCTCCACTTT	CASSIGTGNSPLHF
NA	NA	TRBV6-5	TRBJ1-5	TGTGCCAGCAGATCAAATTCGGGGGGCAATCAGCCCCAGCATTTT	CASRSNSGGNQPQHF
NA	TRBD1	TRBV30	TRBJ1-2	TGTGCCTGGAGTGGAAGACAGGGAGAGGGCTACACCTTC	CAWSGRQGEGYTF
NA	NA	TRBV20-1	TRBJ1-3	TGCAGTGGAGGGGTTGGAAACACCATATATTTT	CSGGVGNTIYF
NA	TRBD1	TRBV2	TRBJ1-1	TGTGCCAGCAGCTACAGGGGGTCCACTGAAGCTTTCTTT	CASSYRGSTEAFF
NA	NA	TRBV7-2	TRBJ1-5	TGTGCCAGCAGCTTACGGGCGGGCAATCAGCCCCAGCATTTT	CASSLRAGNQPQHF
NA	TRBD2	TRBV7-9	TRBJ2-7	TGTGCCAGCAGCCAGGGTGGACTAGCGGTTTTCTACGAGCAGTACTTC	CASSQGGLAVFYEQYF
NA	NA	TRBV7-2	TRBJ2-4	TGTGCCAGCAGCTTACAGGAGAACATTCAGTACTTC	CASSLQENIQYF
NA	NA	TRBV4-1	TRBJ2-2	TGCGCCAGCAGCCAAGGAGAAGACTTGGGGGTCGGGGAGCTGTTTTTT	CASSQGEDLGVGELFF
NA	NA	TRBV7-6	TRBJ1-3	TGTGCCAGCAGCCCGACTGGAAACACCATATATTTT	CASSPTGNTIYF
once	NA	TRBV18	TRBJ1-5	TGTGCCAGCGCAGGGGAAGGCAATCAGCCCCAGCATTTT	CASAGEGNQPQHF
NA	TRBD1	TRBV30	TRBJ1-3	TGTGCCTGGAGTGGCGGGACAGGGGAAAACACCATATATTTT	CAWSGGTGENTIYF
NA	NA	TRBV7-9	TRBJ1-1	TGTGCAACTGCAGTCGACAGCTTGAACACTGAAGCTTTCTTT	CATAVDSLNTEAFF
NA	NA	TRBV29-1	TRBJ2-3	TGCAGCGTTGACAGGGTCACAGATACGCAGTATTTT	CSVDRVTDTQYF